Included here is one TCR beta chain sequence, with context. The antigen remains undetermined. This sample was taken from a study of Ad26.COV2.S vaccination and SARS-CoV-2 variants. Findings and limits, study-wide: Among vaccine recipients, spike-specific TCR breadth exceeded that of placebo recipients. Possibly, TCR breadth and depth analyses underestimated total T cell responses.

There are 12 residues in the CDR3. Germline V CDR1 and CDR2: LGHNA, YSLEER. V gave up 8 bases and J gave up 6 bases, with 13 bases separating them. Generated by immunoSEQ multiplex PCR, the TCRdb table keeps only in-frame clones and is missing some. The sample holds some 350,000 clones, about 91% seen once. The genes are TRBV4-3 and TRBJ1-2; no definite D call. The TCR sequence derives from a human donor who had recovered from COVID-19. The source material was peripheral blood, sampled after recovery from COVID-19. CDR3: CASRGGINGYTF. The CDR3 bases are TGCGCCAGCCGGGGAGGGATCAATGGCTACACCTTC.